This T cell receptor (beta chain) was recorded in a study of blood T cell repertoires in COVID-19. Across the whole study: T cells, B-cell-depleted T cells, or PBMCs provided the cDNA or gDNA that served as material.

Authors' data handling: Amplification of reference gene primers provided the estimated nucleated cell counts. TCRdb's table, derived via immunoSEQ multiplex PCR, lists solely in-frame clones and lacks some. Clonal size and the V and J genes are those of that table, whereas D and trimming came from the DNA. The sample lists around 110,000 clones; more than 70% were seen once. The V segment lost 2 bases and the J segment 8 bases; nucleotides outside the gene matches: 13. CDR3 size: 16 residues. Looked up from germline, CDR1 is SEHNR and CDR2 is FQNEAQ (reference sequence). Material: peripheral blood. The sequence derives from a human donor in a cohort sampled during active COVID-19. The chain uses TRBV7-9 and TRBJ1-2, with TRBD1 matching over 8 bases. CDR3 amino acids: CASSLSPQGASSGYTF. The CDR3 DNA follows: TGTGCCAGCAGCTTATCCCCTCAGGGGGCGTCCTCCGGCTACACCTTC.